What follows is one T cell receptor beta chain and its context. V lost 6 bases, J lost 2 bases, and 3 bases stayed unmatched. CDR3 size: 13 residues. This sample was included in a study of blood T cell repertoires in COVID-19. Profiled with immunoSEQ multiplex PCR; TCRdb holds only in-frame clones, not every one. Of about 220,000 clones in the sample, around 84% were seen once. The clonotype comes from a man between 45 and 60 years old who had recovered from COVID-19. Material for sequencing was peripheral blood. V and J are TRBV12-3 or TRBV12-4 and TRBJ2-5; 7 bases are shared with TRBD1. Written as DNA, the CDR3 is TGTGCCAGCAGGGGGACAGAGCAAGAGACCCAGTACTTC. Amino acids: CASRGTEQETQYF.